This TCR beta chain was sequenced during a study of blood T cell repertoires in COVID-19. The overall study: T cells, B-cell-depleted T cells, or PBMCs provided the cDNA or gDNA that served as material.

Method: immunoSEQ multiplex PCR; TCRdb's copy keeps in-frame clones and lacks some. The data hold about 160,000 clones, with almost 85% observed a single time. Trimming pared 3 bases from V and 5 bases from J, leaving 12 bases between. This CDR3 has 15 residues. CDR1 and CDR2 (germline): SGHRS, YFSETQ. This clone was found a few times. The sample consisted of peripheral blood. The clonotype was recovered from a woman older than 75 with acute or convalescent COVID-19. This chain uses TRBV5-1 with TRBJ1-6, with D perhaps matching TRBD1 (5 bases). The CDR3 sequence is CASSSAGHNNSPLHF. Here the CDR3 DNA reads TGCGCCAGCAGCTCTGCAGGGCATAATAATTCACCCCTCCACTTT.